This T cell receptor (beta chain) was recorded in a study of Ad26.COV2.S vaccination and SARS-CoV-2 variants. The method was immunoSEQ multiplex PCR; TCRdb's version includes in-frame clones alone and lacks a portion of them. This table holds roughly 250,000 clones, around 88% found once. Treatment specified: roughly 18 received Ad26.COV2.S at low or high dose, single or two shots; 5 received placebo; per-sample allocation not given. Sampling happened 63 days after the first vaccine or placebo injection. An adult aged 18-55 years in Boston served as the donor. SARS-CoV-2 spike from the Wuhan strain was encoded by the vaccine, an Ad26 vector. Germline CDR1 and CDR2: KGHSH and LQKENI. J gave up 8 bases and V 2 bases, and 9 bases lay outside the gene matches. CDR3 length: 15 residues.

The source of this sequence is a person aged 18 to 65 who received the Ad26.COV2.S COVID-19 vaccine or a placebo. The chain is built from TRBV18 and TRBJ1-2; TRBD1 agrees at 9 bases. Sequencing used peripheral blood, obtained in a trial of Ad26.COV2.S vaccine versus placebo. The chain's CDR3 is CASSPNFRDRDGYTF. DNA of the CDR3: TGTGCCAGCTCACCAAACTTTAGGGACAGGGACGGCTACACCTTC.